The 21 T cell receptor beta chains reported below all come from one sample, sequenced in a study of T cell repertoires in cytomegalovirus infection. TCRdb analysed the reads with MiXCR anew, one entry per CDR3 protein. In the table there are around 450,000 distinct CDR3 sequences, 25% to 40% of which are singletons. Sequenced material: PBMCs. All receptors come from a human donor in good health (CMV status not recorded). Some clones in this sample may be carry-over from other donors' samples.

The chain joins TRBV4-1 to TRBJ1-5; no clear D. CDR3 size: 17 residues. CDR1 is MGHRA, CDR2 YSYEKL, per germline. V was pared by 0 bases and J by 8 bases, with 20 bases between. This chain's CDR3 is CASSQEDLSLLSEPQHF. The CDR3 DNA is TGCGCCAGCAGCCAAGAGGATTTATCCCTACTAAGTGAGCCCCAGCATTTT.

This sequence joins TRBV6-6 and TRBJ1-2; possibly TRBD1 for D (5 bases). Germline V CDR1 and CDR2: MNHNY, SVGAGI (reference sequence). The V end lost 6 bases, the J end lost 0 bases, and 14 bases lay between the germline ends. The length of the CDR3 is 15 residues. Here the CDR3 DNA reads TGTGCCAGCAGGCACGGCAGGGCTACTAACTATGGCTACACCTTC. Translated: CASRHGRATNYGYTF.

In this sample, this clonotype turned up many times. The chain's CDR3 is CASSLSGGAQETQYF. The DNA of the CDR3 is TGTGCCAGCAGCTTAAGCGGGGGGGCCCAAGAGACCCAGTACTTC. The rearrangement joins TRBV7-9 to TRBJ2-5; 10 nucleotides align to TRBD2. This CDR3 region has 15 residues. V dropped 2 bases and J dropped 1; count of bases not matched to a gene: 1. Per germline, CDR1 SEHNR and CDR2 FQNEAQ (reference sequence).

Points on this clonotype: At one end, the junction sequence differs from germline, possibly due to a read error. The CDR3 nucleotides are TGTGCCAGCACCCAACAGGGCTCTTGGGCCAACGTCCTGACTTTC. It translates to CASTQQGSWANVLTF. The chain recombines TRBV12-3 or TRBV12-4 with TRBJ2-6, with D possibly TRBD1 on 6 matching bases. The CDR3 spans 15 residues.

This clonotype has at least ten counts. The chain is built from TRBV7-2 and TRBJ2-7; D unresolved. This CDR3 is 13 amino acids long. V lost 1 base to trimming and J lost 4 bases, with 8 bases between them. From germline, CDR1 is SGHTA and CDR2 FQGNSA. The CDR3 DNA reads as TGTGCCAGCAGCTTAGGTCGGTTATACGAGCAGTACTTC. Protein product: CASSLGRLYEQYF. Together with reference TRBV7-2 and TRBJ2-7, the CDR3 gives the full variable domain: GAGVSQSPSNKVTEKGKDVELRCDPISGHTALYWYRQSLGQGLEFLIYFQGNSAPDKSGLPSDRFSAERTGGSVSTLTIQRTQQEDSAVYLCASSLGRLYEQYFGPGTRLTVT.

The chain uses TRBV6-2 or TRBV6-3 and TRBJ2-7; 9 bases match TRBD2. V lost 6 bases, J lost 2 bases, and 8 bases stayed unmatched. The CDR3 totals 15 residues. CDR1 is MNHEY, CDR2 SVGEGT, per germline. CDR3 coding DNA: TGTGCCAGCAGCCAAACCCGACTAGCGGCCTACGAGCAGTACTTC. The encoded protein is CASSQTRLAAYEQYF.

The J gene is TRBJ2-7, the V gene TRBV24-1; D remains unclear. The CDR3 is made up of 13 amino acids. CDR1 and CDR2 from the germline V gene are KGHDR and SFDVKD. The ends were cut back, 2 bases at V and 6 bases at J, with 10 bases in the middle. The CDR3, as DNA: TGTGCCACCAGTGATTCTCTTCTCGGCGAGCAGTACTTC. This encodes CATSDSLLGEQYF.

V usage is TRBV7-8 and J usage is TRBJ1-1; D gene ambiguous. The V and J ends lost 5 bases and 3 bases respectively, with 22 bases between them. Germline V gene data show CDR1 as SGHVS and CDR2 as FQNEAQ. This CDR3 has 17 residues. CDR3 DNA: TGTGCCAGCAGCCCCCGGGCAGTCCCAAGGCAGGACACTGAAGCTTTCTTT. It is translated as CASSPRAVPRQDTEAFF.

This clonotype was counted many times. The V call is TRBV20-1, the J call TRBJ2-5, with D tentatively TRBD2 (6 bases). Germline assignment: CDR1 DFQATT and CDR2 SNEGSKA (reference sequence). V lost 6 bases and J lost 2, with 19 bases in between. The CDR3 runs to 15 residues. CDR3 nucleotide sequence: TGCAGTGCACGGACGGGGGAAGATGGTCAAGAGACCCAGTACTTC. The encoded protein is CSARTGEDGQETQYF.

Concerning this clonotype itself: One junction end does not reproduce the germline sequence, and a read error may be involved. The V and J genes are TRBV7-9 and TRBJ2-3; D is uncertain. Germline lookup yields CDR1 SEHNR and CDR2 FQNEAQ (reference sequence). The length of the CDR3 is 16 residues. The CDR3 loop is CSSSSPYRTDTDTQYF. CDR3 DNA: TGTTCCAGCAGCTCCCCTTATAGGACGGACACAGATACGCAGTATTTT.

In this sample, this clonotype turned up many times. V is TRBV7-6 and J is TRBJ1-1; a possible D gene is TRBD1 (5 bases). In germline, CDR1 is SGHVS, CDR2 FNYEAQ. V was pared by 5 bases and J by 4 bases, with 20 bases between. The CDR3 has 16 residues. Here the CDR3 reads CASSPQMSGGGTEAFF. CDR3 coding DNA: TGTGCCAGCAGCCCCCAAATGAGTGGGGGAGGCACTGAAGCTTTCTTT.

Ten or more counts support this clonotype. The V gene is TRBV7-9, the J gene TRBJ2-3; D call uncertain. Germline CDR1 and CDR2: SEHNR and FQNEAQ (reference sequence). This CDR3 region has 15 residues. V gave up 3 bases and J gave up 0 bases, with 10 bases separating them. This CDR3 reads CASSFGGTSTDTQYF. CDR3 nucleotide sequence: TGTGCCAGCAGCTTTGGCGGAACAAGCACAGATACGCAGTATTTT.

A few counts support this clonotype. The chain joins TRBV12-3 or TRBV12-4 to TRBJ1-1; a possible D gene is TRBD1 (5 bases). The CDR3 consists of 13 residues. Deletions cut 2 bases from V and 5 bases from J, with 9 bases between. The CDR3 sequence is CASSLWGRTEAFF. The CDR3 DNA reads as TGTGCCAGCAGTTTATGGGGGAGGACTGAAGCTTTCTTT.

In its sample, this clonotype was seen many times. The chain's CDR3 is CASSLGASGPTDTQYF. CDR3 bases: TGTGCCAGCAGTTTAGGGGCTAGCGGGCCCACAGATACGCAGTATTTT. This sequence joins TRBV12-3 or TRBV12-4 and TRBJ2-3, with 8 bases fitting TRBD2. V was pared by 1 base and J by 2 bases, with 5 bases of the junction left unmatched. The CDR3 has 16 residues.

This clonotype was detected ten times or more. The chain's CDR3 is CASSFGTPSSYNEQFF. In DNA, the CDR3 is TGTGCCAGCAGCTTCGGGACGCCAAGCTCCTACAATGAGCAGTTCTTC. This rearrangement joins TRBV7-2 to TRBJ2-1; D could derive from TRBD1 or TRBD2 (5 bases each). The germline CDR1 and CDR2 sequences are SGHTA and FQGNSA. V was trimmed by 3 bases and J by 0 bases, leaving 12 bases between them. The CDR3 runs 16 residues.

The count of this clonotype is one. This chain uses TRBV15 with TRBJ1-5; D not resolved. CDR3 length: 16 residues. V lost 1 base and J 0 bases, leaving 10 bases between the germline ends. CDR1 LNHNV and CDR2 YYDKDF come from the germline V gene (reference sequence). The CDR3 sequence: CATSRVSVPSNQPQHF. Written as DNA, the CDR3 is TGTGCCACCAGCAGAGTCTCAGTGCCTAGCAATCAGCCCCAGCATTTT.

This clonotype has only a few counts. The chain combines TRBV12-3 or TRBV12-4 with TRBJ1-5; D might be TRBD1 (6 bases). V was trimmed by 5 bases and J by 5 bases, leaving 10 bases between them. CDR3 length: 13 residues. The CDR3 is CASSPGAYQPQHF. The CDR3 nucleotides read TGTGCCAGCAGTCCAGGGGCCTATCAGCCCCAGCATTTT.

Note on this clonotype: A single base separates this from a much larger clone, so it may be a read error. The V gene is TRBV7-8, the J gene TRBJ1-2; 7 positions match TRBD1. This CDR3 region has 17 residues. The germline V gene encodes CDR1 SGHVS and CDR2 FQNEAQ. CDR3 DNA: TGTGCCAGCATCTTACTTACCCCGGGACAGATCCCCTATGGCTACACCTTC. It codes for CASILLTPGQIPYGYTF.

This rearrangement joins TRBV6-5 to TRBJ2-6; the match to TRBD1 covers 8 bases. This CDR3 is 20 amino acids long. The V segment lost 4 bases and the J segment 0 bases; nucleotides outside the gene matches: 14. Germline V lookup: CDR1 MNHEY, CDR2 SVGAGI. The CDR3 sequence: CASSFRGPRGRSSGANVLTF. The CDR3 DNA is TGTGCCAGCAGTTTCAGGGGGCCCAGGGGGAGAAGCTCTGGGGCCAACGTCCTGACTTTC.

This clonotype was seen only once. Written as DNA, the CDR3 is TGTGCCAGCAGCCGCCGGTTCGCGATGGATACGCAGTATTTT. The encoded protein is CASSRRFAMDTQYF. The chain uses TRBV11-2 and TRBJ2-3, with D uncertain. Germline values: CDR1 SGHAT, CDR2 FQNNGV. Trimming left V 5 bases short and J 6 bases short, with 15 bases between. This CDR3 has 14 amino acids.

To note about this clonotype: Since a much larger clone is just one base distant, this may be a read error. This chain uses TRBV7-2 with TRBJ2-5; D perhaps matches TRBD2 (5 bases). Between the trimmed V and J ends, which lost 5 bases and 1 base, there was a span of 11 bases. CDR3 length: 14 amino acids. Germline CDR1 is SGHTA and CDR2 is FQGNSA. CDR3 DNA sequence: TGTGCCAGCAGCACAGAGGGAGCCCAAGAGACCCAGTACTTC. Protein product: CASSTEGAQETQYF.